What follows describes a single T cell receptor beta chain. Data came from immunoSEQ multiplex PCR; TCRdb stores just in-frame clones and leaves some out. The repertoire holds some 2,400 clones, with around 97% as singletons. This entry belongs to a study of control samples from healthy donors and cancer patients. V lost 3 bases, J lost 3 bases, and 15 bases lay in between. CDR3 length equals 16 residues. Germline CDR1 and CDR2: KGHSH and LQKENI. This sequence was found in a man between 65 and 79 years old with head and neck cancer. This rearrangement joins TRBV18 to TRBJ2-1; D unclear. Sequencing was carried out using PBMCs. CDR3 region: CASSPIDGSLYNEQFF. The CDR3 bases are TGTGCCAGCTCACCGATAGATGGAAGCCTCTACAATGAGCAGTTCTTC.